The rows below give T cell receptor beta chains drawn from one sample of a study of blood T cell repertoires in COVID-19. Sequencing used immunoSEQ multiplex PCR; TCRdb keeps in-frame clones, though not all of them. The table includes roughly 230,000 clones, around 81% detected once. Sequencing input: PBMCs or T cells enriched from blood (not recorded which). These TCRs come from a man aged 45-60 years who had recovered from COVID-19. The CDR3 runs from the conserved cysteine through the conserved F or W.

j_call v_call cdr3_aa
TRBJ2-1 TRBV6-5 CASRSQGTYNEQFF
TRBJ2-1 TRBV27 CASSPYSSGSYNEQFF
TRBJ1-2 TRBV2 CASSESGGDYGYTF
TRBJ2-1 TRBV7-6 CASSANPGTGSNEQFF
TRBJ1-1 TRBV5-1 CASSLAGGNTEAFF
TRBJ1-4 TRBV14 CASSPISGKDNEKLFF
TRBJ2-5 TRBV2 CAGGRDQETQYF
TRBJ2-3 TRBV6-1 CASSERDRVRDTQYF
TRBJ1-6 TRBV9 CASSVASARNSPLHF
TRBJ2-3 TRBV5-4 CASSPGLAGGIDTQYF
TRBJ1-2 TRBV28 CASSLNREYGYTF
TRBJ1-2 TRBV15 CATSIRTGSYGYTF
TRBJ2-7 TRBV19 CASSTSSGRAYEQYF
TRBJ2-7 TRBV3-1/TRBV3-2 CASRPTGGHIYEQYF
TRBJ2-7 TRBV9 CASSGQGGYEQYF
TRBJ2-7 TRBV28 CASSWTGGLYEQYF
TRBJ2-1 TRBV2 CASNQWGAGNEQFF
TRBJ2-7 TRBV6-8 CASGNRQSSYEQYF
TRBJ2-7 TRBV5-5 CASSDRTVGQYEQYF
TRBJ2-1 TRBV4-3 CASSLGLALNNEQFF
TRBJ1-2 TRBV6-5 CASSYRETNYGYTF
TRBJ1-1 TRBV30 CAWSPGQGLAFF
TRBJ2-2 TRBV19 CASSRFVGQGAAGELFF
TRBJ2-3 TRBV5-5 CASSPGTSGGTDTQYF
TRBJ2-7 TRBV28 CASSTTTGSSYEQYF
TRBJ2-1 TRBV7-2 CASSLAQTSGAYNEQFF
TRBJ2-7 TRBV5-1 CASSLVAGQYEQYF
TRBJ2-7 TRBV7-8 CASSQPTSVAYEQYF
TRBJ2-3 TRBV6-2/TRBV6-3 CASSYVGGGTDTQYF
TRBJ1-4 TRBV5-1 CASSSTGLTNEKLFF
TRBJ1-2 TRBV2 CASSRETGGMRGYTF
TRBJ1-3 TRBV3-1/TRBV3-2 CASSQGSGNTIYF
TRBJ2-6 TRBV28 CASSLSGLGGGANVLTF
TRBJ2-1 TRBV28 CASSHTGVLAGDEQFF
TRBJ2-3 TRBV28 CASSVMLGLKGQDDTQYF